The 18 T cell receptor beta chains below come from one sample, sequenced in a study of T cells in localized non-small cell lung cancer. Clones were sequenced by immunoSEQ multiplex PCR, and TCRdb holds only the in-frame ones, with some missing. The table has 35,000 to 50,000 clones, 91% seen once. The specimen was PBMCs, collected before any cancer treatment. The receptors come from a woman aged 35 to 75 with stage II lung adenocarcinoma.

The chain has TRBV9 and TRBJ2-5; D uncertain. CDR1 is SGDLS, CDR2 YYNGEE, per germline. V was shortened by 0 bases and J by 5 bases, with 5 bases between the two germline ends. The CDR3 has 12 residues. CDR3 protein: CASSVEGETQYF. CDR3 nucleotides: TGTGCCAGCAGCGTAGAAGGGGAGACCCAGTACTTC.

The count of this clone is one. The rearrangement links TRBV2 to TRBJ2-7; possibly TRBD2 for D (6 bases). The CDR3 covers 14 residues. Germline-derived CDR1 and CDR2 are SNHLY and FYNNEI. V lost 5 bases and J lost 5, with 16 bases in between. CDR3 coding DNA: TGTGCCAGCAGTCAGGAGGGAGCGGTAGACGAGCAGTACTTC. Amino acid sequence: CASSQEGAVDEQYF. Full variable domain (outside the CDR3, taken from reference TRBV2 and TRBJ2-7): EPEVTQTPSHQVTQMGQEVILRCVPISNHLYFYWYRQILGQKVEFLVSFYNNEISEKSEIFDDQFSVERPDGSNFTLKIRSTKLEDSAMYFCASSQEGAVDEQYFGPGTRLTVT.

This chain links TRBV18 with TRBJ1-1; D perhaps matches TRBD1 (5 bases). Trimming cost V 2 bases and J 0 bases, with 7 bases left between them. The length of the CDR3 is 14 residues. Germline CDR1 KGHSH, CDR2 LQKENI. CDR3 DNA: TGTGCCAGCTCACCAAGGGACGTGAACACTGAAGCTTTCTTT. Its protein product is CASSPRDVNTEAFF.

The chain uses TRBV9 and TRBJ1-6; D is undetermined. Trimming removed 0 bases at V and 10 bases at J, with 5 bases between. The length of the CDR3 is 12 residues. The V gene's germline CDR1 is SGDLS and CDR2 YYNGEE. The CDR3, as DNA: TGTGCCAGCAGCGTAGCTGAATCACCCCTCCACTTT. This gives the protein CASSVAESPLHF.

This chain connects TRBV2 to TRBJ1-2, with TRBD1 matching 8 bases. V shed 6 bases, J shed 8 bases, and the junction held 11 bases outside the gene matches. CDR1 and CDR2 (germline): SNHLY, FYNNEI. The CDR3 has 14 amino acids. The CDR3 here is CASRSTGVLEGYTF. CDR3 nucleotides: TGTGCCAGCAGATCGACAGGGGTATTGGAGGGCTACACCTTC.

This rearrangement joins TRBV11-3 to TRBJ2-5; D unresolved. V dropped 3 bases and J dropped 1 base, with 12 bases sitting between them. The CDR3 has 15 amino acids. CDR1 and CDR2 from the germline V gene are SGHNT and YENEEA. This CDR3 reads CASSFGLQIQETQYF. Here the CDR3 DNA reads TGTGCCAGCAGCTTCGGTTTGCAGATCCAAGAGACCCAGTACTTC.

This rearrangement joins TRBV7-6 to TRBJ2-2; the D gene could be TRBD1 or TRBD2 (5 bases each). Deletions cut 4 bases from V and 5 bases from J, with 8 bases between. The CDR3 contains 13 residues. The V gene's germline CDR1 is SGHVS and CDR2 FNYEAQ. In nucleotides, the CDR3 is TGTGCCAGCAGCTGGGGGAAAACCGGGGAGCTGTTTTTT. It is translated as CASSWGKTGELFF.

The chain recombines TRBV6-5 with TRBJ1-5, with D possibly matching TRBD1 (6 bases). The CDR3 consists of 12 residues. Germline assignment: CDR1 MNHEY and CDR2 SVGAGI. V was pared by 7 bases and J by 5 bases, with 9 bases between. Here the CDR3 DNA reads TGTGCCAGCAAGACAGGCGATCAGCCCCAGCATTTT. It translates to CASKTGDQPQHF.

This chain links TRBV6-5 with TRBJ1-1; the D is unclear. There are 13 residues in the CDR3. V dropped 5 bases and J dropped 3 bases, with 10 bases sitting between them. Germline V gene data show CDR1 as MNHEY and CDR2 as SVGAGI. In DNA, the CDR3 is TGTGCCAGCAGTCTTCAGAGGCACACTGAAGCTTTCTTT. Protein sequence: CASSLQRHTEAFF.

This clone ranks as medium-sized. The V gene is TRBV15, the J gene TRBJ1-4, with D maybe TRBD1 (5 bases). Germline values: CDR1 LNHNV, CDR2 YYDKDF (reference sequence). The V end lost 4 bases, the J end lost 6 bases, and 12 bases lay between the germline ends. The CDR3 extends over 14 amino acids. This CDR3 reads CATSMGQGDEKLFF. CDR3 nucleotide sequence: TGTGCCACCAGCATGGGCCAGGGCGATGAAAAACTGTTTTTT.

The chain has TRBV2 and TRBJ1-4; TRBD1 agrees at 8 bases. The CDR3 contains 15 residues. Per germline, CDR1 SNHLY and CDR2 FYNNEI. V gave up 8 bases and J gave up 0 bases; unmatched junction bases: 5. The CDR3 DNA is TGTGCCAGCCGCGGGACAGGCTCAACTAATGAAAAACTGTTTTTT. As protein: CASRGTGSTNEKLFF.

This clone appeared once. V gene TRBV5-1 combines with J gene TRBJ2-5; D might be TRBD1 (7 bases). Germline CDR1 and CDR2: SGHRS and YFSETQ. V dropped 0 bases and J dropped 2 bases, with 17 bases sitting between them. The CDR3 has 17 residues. CDR3 DNA: TGCGCCAGCAGCTTGGACAGGGGACTTCGGGAACAAGAGACCCAGTACTTC. It yields the protein CASSLDRGLREQETQYF.

The V call is TRBV5-6, the J call TRBJ1-4, with D possibly matching TRBD1 (5 bases). The V gene lost 0 bases and the J gene lost 2 bases, with 5 bases spanning the gap. The CDR3 is 14 residues long. Germline-derived CDR1 and CDR2 are SGHDT and YYEEEE. The CDR3: CASSLGGTNEKLFF. CDR3 DNA sequence: TGTGCCAGCAGCTTGGGGGGGACTAATGAAAAACTGTTTTTT. Variable domain in full (rest from reference TRBV5-6 and TRBJ1-4): DAGVTQSPTHLIKTRGQQVTLRCSPKSGHDTVSWYQQALGQGPQFIFQYYEEEERQRGNFPDRFSGHQFPNYSSELNVNALLLGDSALYLCASSLGGTNEKLFFGSGTQLSVL.

V is TRBV6-5 and J is TRBJ1-5; 7 bases line up with TRBD1. Per germline, CDR1 MNHEY and CDR2 SVGAGI. The V segment lost 6 bases and the J segment 5 bases; nucleotides outside the gene matches: 10. The CDR3 runs 15 residues. CDR3 bases: TGTGCCAGCAGCTCGGACAGGCTACGCTATCAGCCCCAGCATTTT. Protein: CASSSDRLRYQPQHF.

Turning to this clone: A read error may produce the germline difference seen at one junction end. The CDR3 nucleotides read TGTGCCATCAGTGAGTCGGCTAGCGGGAGCATAGATACGCAGTATTTT. Encoded protein: CAISESASGSIDTQYF. The rearrangement joins TRBV10-3 to TRBJ2-3; TRBD2 aligns across 10 bases. This CDR3 contains 16 residues. CDR1 is ENHRY, CDR2 SYGVKD, per germline.

CDR3 region: CASSQESSPDTQYF. The CDR3 DNA reads as TGTGCCAGCAGCCAAGAGTCCTCCCCAGATACGCAGTATTTT. The gene calls are TRBV14 and TRBJ2-3; D not certain. Trimming took 0 bases from V and 4 from J, leaving 8 bases between them. This CDR3 contains 14 residues. CDR1 and CDR2 from the germline V gene are SGHDN and FVKESK.

The chain recombines TRBV28 with TRBJ2-1, with D perhaps TRBD1 (5 bases). Germline loops: CDR1 MDHEN, CDR2 SYDVKM. The length of the CDR3 is 16 residues. V lost 3 bases to trimming and J lost 6 bases, with 18 bases between them. This CDR3 reads CASSLPGIAIANEQFF. The CDR3 DNA sequence: TGTGCCAGCAGTTTGCCAGGGATAGCAATTGCCAATGAGCAGTTCTTC.

The chain links TRBV6-1 to TRBJ1-2; D is undetermined. The germline V gene has CDR1 MNHNS and CDR2 SASEGT. V lost 1 base to trimming and J lost 0 bases, with 9 bases between them. The CDR3 contains 15 residues. In DNA form, the CDR3 reads TGTGCCAGCAGTGAAGGTACCATTTCTAACTATGGCTACACCTTC. Its translation: CASSEGTISNYGYTF.